Listed below are T cell receptor beta chains from one sample, sequenced in a study of OX40 agonist ivuxolimab in advanced cancers. Clones were read by immunoSEQ multiplex PCR, and TCRdb kept only the in-frame ones, dropping some. The sample shows 75,000 to 90,000 clones, roughly 80% of them seen only once. The sample consisted of CD4+ or CD8+ T cells sorted from blood, taken in a trial of the OX40 agonist ivuxolimab. These receptor sequences come from an adult with an advanced solid tumor such as melanoma, head and neck, liver or kidney cancer. Both conserved end residues are trimmed from each CDR3.

v_call: TRBV14
cdr3_aa: ASSSRTSGRFDEQF

v_call: TRBV7-7
cdr3_aa: ASSLRLGGGYNEQF

v_call: TRBV27
cdr3_aa: ASSFQGNYGYT

v_call: TRBV6-5
cdr3_aa: ASSYSQGASSPLH

v_call: TRBV9
cdr3_aa: ASSVTGVQSPLH

v_call: TRBV27
cdr3_aa: ASSPWTGTLNEQY

v_call: TRBV7-8
cdr3_aa: ASSPQLSNQPQH

v_call: TRBV11-3
cdr3_aa: AGLHSLNIQY

v_call: TRBV29-1
cdr3_aa: SVGGETQY

v_call: TRBV5-1
cdr3_aa: ASSLPGAAEAF

v_call: TRBV10-3
cdr3_aa: AIGNVGGRSEAF

v_call: TRBV19
cdr3_aa: ASSRENPGTVTLGYT

v_call: TRBV6-1
cdr3_aa: ASCINRGSYEQY

v_call: TRBV20-1
cdr3_aa: SARSGYEQY

v_call: TRBV15
cdr3_aa: ATSRFQEANVAF

v_call: TRBV5-1
cdr3_aa: ASSLEDALGETQY

v_call: TRBV11-2
cdr3_aa: ASSLARGQNYEQY

v_call: TRBV11-3
cdr3_aa: ASSSTGGGFSEAF

v_call: TRBV6-5
cdr3_aa: ASSGTYRGETQY

v_call: TRBV7-9
cdr3_aa: ASTGTSGRGGELF

v_call: TRBV10-3
cdr3_aa: AISESPSTDQPQH

v_call: TRBV5-4
cdr3_aa: ASTLGTGLGGYT

v_call: TRBV6-4
cdr3_aa: ASSDSTRGGGYT

v_call: TRBV6-1
cdr3_aa: ASSEARTGRLF

v_call: TRBV7-3
cdr3_aa: ASSPHGGYSGANVLT

v_call: TRBV11-2
cdr3_aa: ASSLDGGSAGNYGYT

v_call: TRBV18
cdr3_aa: ASSVGRDQPQH

v_call: TRBV5-6
cdr3_aa: ASSYGRQEHT

v_call: TRBV11-3
cdr3_aa: ASSLGDGRNTEAF

v_call: TRBV5-8
cdr3_aa: ASSLLQGKAF

v_call: TRBV7-7
cdr3_aa: ASSRDRGYEQY

v_call: TRBV5-4
cdr3_aa: ASSLTGSGANVLT

v_call: TRBV7-3
cdr3_aa: ASSPSGLNTEAF

v_call: TRBV30
cdr3_aa: AWSPMGYTEAF

v_call: TRBV4-3
cdr3_aa: ASSQGTGWKTEAF

v_call: TRBV2
cdr3_aa: ASSQTGVGAF